This TCR beta chain was documented in a study of shared clonotypes between healthy human individuals. A remark on this clone: The antigen remains undetermined.

Broader study findings: Among the subsets, naive ones generally showed larger estimated richness than memory ones.

Trimming stripped 2 bases from V and 4 bases from J, with 24 bases between. Germline V gene sequence: CDR1 MRHNA, CDR2 SNTAGT. The CDR3 loop spans 19 amino acids. Profiled with immunoSEQ multiplex PCR; TCRdb holds only in-frame clones, not every one. The sample holds roughly 1 million clones, roughly 75% seen once. The rearrangement joins TRBV6-4 to TRBJ1-3; D is perhaps TRBD1 (6 bases). The sequence was collected from a young man in good health. The specimen sequenced was memory CD4+ T cells sorted from blood. The subset is: CD45RA-negative fraction. CDR3 coding DNA: TGTGCCAGCAGTGACAACAACCGGAATTACAGGGTGTCCGGAAACACCATATATTTT. Translation gives CASSDNNRNYRVSGNTIYF.